This T cell receptor beta chain was captured in a study of long-term antiretroviral therapy in people with HIV. Notes on the study in general: CDR3 lengths in HIV samples spanned a narrower range than controls. The blood, collected between about 2004 and 2017, was possibly taken under older ART regimens. Clones showing expansion before ART dominated the repertoire at all time points.

The assay, immunoSEQ v3.0, was run at survey level. Each sample aimed for roughly 40,000-50,000 sequenced T-cell genomes. Produced via immunoSEQ multiplex PCR; TCRdb's table is partial and in-frame only. The sample yields around 27,000 clones, approximately 80% seen once. Notes on this clone: Its antigen is currently unknown.

Per the germline V gene, CDR1 is MGHRA and CDR2 is YSYEKL. Trimming stripped 1 base from V and 5 bases from J, with 12 bases between. The CDR3 spans 15 residues. This specimen was unsorted PBMCs, taken 1.1 years before starting antiretroviral therapy. The receptor's source is a woman aged 25 to 39 with HIV. The rearrangement links TRBV4-1 to TRBJ1-5; no firm D call. CDR3 region: CASSQGALNDQPQHF. CDR3 bases: TGCGCCAGCAGCCAAGGGGCCCTTAATGATCAGCCCCAGCATTTT.